The 11 T cell receptor beta chains listed next were all sequenced from one sample in a study of technical replicates of blood from several donors. Using immunoSEQ multiplex PCR, the repertoire was profiled, and TCRdb retains in-frame clones only, with some absent. The sample records more than 65,000 clones, 80% to 95% being singletons. Sequencing was performed on T cells isolated from PBMCs. The receptors derive from a human donor in good health.

The gene calls are TRBV18 and TRBJ2-5, with TRBD1 identical over 9 bases. The junction had 1 base not matched to a gene; V was cut back by 3 bases and J by 2 bases. There are 14 residues in the CDR3. Germline V gene lookup returns CDR1 KGHSH and CDR2 LQKENI. CDR3 region: CASSPGTGQETQYF. DNA of the CDR3: TGTGCCAGCTCACCTGGGACAGGGCAAGAGACCCAGTACTTC.

The rearrangement links TRBV10-3 to TRBJ2-2, with 11 nucleotides matching TRBD2. V shed 0 bases and J 6 bases; nucleotides not matched to a gene: 6. Germline lookup yields CDR1 ENHRY and CDR2 SYGVKD. The CDR3 length is 17 residues. The CDR3 is CAISESAVAGGPGELFF. The CDR3 coding sequence is TGTGCCATCAGTGAGTCCGCGGTAGCGGGAGGGCCCGGGGAGCTGTTTTTT.

V gene TRBV25-1 combines with J gene TRBJ2-7; possible D gene TRBD1, 7 bases. Trimming took 2 bases from V and 4 from J, leaving 12 bases between them. Germline CDR1 reads MGHDK; CDR2 reads SYGVNS. There are 14 residues in the CDR3. The CDR3 region has the DNA TGTGCCAGCAGTGAAGCCAGGGGGGATTACGAGCAGTACTTC. It is translated as CASSEARGDYEQYF.

The chain links TRBV6-6 to TRBJ2-6; D unresolved. Germline CDR1 is MNHNY and CDR2 is SVGAGI (reference sequence). The CDR3 sequence is 15 residues long. With 0 bases removed from V and 0 bases from J, the gap between germline ends came to 3 bases. CDR3 nucleotides: TGTGCCAGCAGTTACTCCTCCTCTGGGGCCAACGTCCTGACTTTC. This sequence encodes CASSYSSSGANVLTF.

The rearrangement links TRBV18 to TRBJ2-7; 7 bases agree with TRBD1. The CDR3 length is 17 residues. Germline values: CDR1 KGHSH, CDR2 LQKENI. Trimming removed 3 bases from V and 0 bases from J; junction bases left unmatched: 11. CDR3 DNA: TGTGCCAGCTCACCCCTCCCGGGACAGATCAGCTCCTACGAGCAGTACTTC. It translates to CASSPLPGQISSYEQYF. Drawing the rest from reference TRBV18 and TRBJ2-7, the complete variable domain is NAGVMQNPRHLVRRRGQEARLRCSPMKGHSHVYWYRQLPEEGLKFMVYLQKENIIDESGMPKERFSAEFPKEGPSILRIQQVVRGDSAAYFCASSPLPGQISSYEQYFGPGTRLTVT.

This clone has just one count. The rearrangement links TRBV7-9 to TRBJ1-5, with TRBD1 matching 9 bases. The CDR3 length is 16 residues. The germline V gene encodes CDR1 SEHNR and CDR2 FQNEAQ (reference sequence). J lost 5 bases, V lost 5 bases, and 10 bases had no gene match. CDR3 protein: CASSLGQGKWDQPQHF. CDR3 DNA sequence: TGTGCCAGCAGCCTTGGACAGGGGAAGTGGGATCAGCCCCAGCATTTT.

J is TRBJ1-2 and V is TRBV30; 9 bases match TRBD1. Germline loops: CDR1 GTSNPN, CDR2 SVGIG (reference sequence). The junction had 0 bases not matched to a gene; V was cut back by 3 bases and J by 4 bases. The CDR3 totals 12 residues. CDR3 residues: CAWRQGAYGYTF. CDR3 nucleotide sequence: TGTGCCTGGAGACAGGGGGCCTATGGCTACACCTTC.

The chain employs TRBV7-8 and TRBJ1-4; D gene unclear. Trimming pared 1 base from V and 0 bases from J, leaving 6 bases between. The CDR3 extends over 15 amino acids. Looked up from germline, CDR1 is SGHVS and CDR2 is FQNEAQ. In DNA, the CDR3 is TGTGCCAGCAGCTTAGACACCGCAACTAATGAAAAACTGTTTTTT. Translated, it gives CASSLDTATNEKLFF.

The chain employs TRBV4-1 and TRBJ2-3; TRBD1 aligns across 9 bases. This CDR3 is 16 amino acids long. Germline V CDR1 and CDR2: MGHRA, YSYEKL. Trimming took 4 bases from V and 2 from J; bases not matched to a gene: 7. CDR3 sequence reads: CASSRGDRAPTDTQYF. CDR3 bases: TGCGCCAGCAGCCGGGGGGACAGGGCGCCCACAGATACGCAGTATTTT.

Only one count was recorded for this clone. CDR3: CSASSRAKAFF. The CDR3 region has the DNA TGCAGTGCTAGTTCCAGGGCCAAGGCTTTCTTT. The chain employs TRBV20-1 and TRBJ1-1; the D gene is possibly TRBD1 (5 bases). The length of the CDR3 is 11 residues. Between the trimmed V and J ends, which lost 3 bases and 11 bases, there was a span of 13 bases. Per germline, CDR1 DFQATT and CDR2 SNEGSKA (reference sequence).

CDR3 amino acids: CASSLAAGDTQYF. CDR3 coding DNA: TGTGCCAGCAGCTTAGCAGCGGGAGATACGCAGTATTTT. The genes are TRBV7-2 and TRBJ2-3; the D gene is possibly TRBD2 (6 bases). V was cut by 0 bases and J by 5 bases, with 6 bases left in between. Looked up from germline, CDR1 is SGHTA and CDR2 is FQGNSA. The CDR3 loop spans 13 amino acids.